Sequencing of this TCR beta chain was carried out in a study of T cells in Graves' hyperthyroidism and ophthalmopathy. Study-level background: Pretreatment peripheral blood was obtained at initial diagnosis.

The length of the CDR3 is 15 residues. From germline, CDR1 is DFQATT and CDR2 SNEGSKA (reference sequence). V was pared by 6 bases and J by 2 bases, with 4 bases of the junction left unmatched. More than 8 ml fresh peripheral blood yielded the PBMCs. Findings and limits, study-wide: Most expanded thyroid clonotypes above 0.001 also appeared in blood. Researchers report that a 13 V-J model separated ophthalmopathy from stable hyperthyroidism.

Amplification of TCR beta CDR3 regions was performed using RNA transcripts as template. HTBI primers were employed in a first-round RT-PCR of the TCR CDR3. TCRdb passed the multiplex PCR reads through MiXCR, listing each CDR3 protein once. The data contain approximately 600,000 distinct CDR3 sequences, under 25% of them singletons. About this clonotype itself: Antigen specificity is unknown.

The specimen was blood. The rearrangement joins TRBV20-1 to TRBJ2-1; 13 nucleotides align to TRBD2. The receptor's source is a man aged 30 to 45 with Graves' ophthalmopathy. CDR3: CSAPGTSGTYNEQFF. In DNA, the CDR3 is TGCAGTGCGCCCGGGACTAGCGGGACCTACAATGAGCAGTTCTTC.